This T cell receptor beta chain is drawn from a study of OX40 agonist ivuxolimab in advanced cancers. Researchers took blood at baseline, on cycle 4 day 1, and on cycle 7 day 1. This clone came up a few times. Antigen: not known. V lost 0 bases and J 6 bases, leaving 3 bases between the germline ends. The CDR3 spans 12 residues. CDR1 and CDR2 from the germline V gene are MDHEN and SYDVKM. TCRdb's table, derived via immunoSEQ multiplex PCR, lists solely in-frame clones and lacks some. The table shows 35,000 to 40,000 clones, with about 78% occurring only once. Broader study findings: Relative to CD4+ cells, CD8+ T cells on average had more expanded clones.

The chain joins TRBV28 to TRBJ1-5; D is unclear. Sample: CD4+ or CD8+ T cells sorted from blood, taken in a trial of the OX40 agonist ivuxolimab. The receptor was derived from an adult with an advanced solid tumor such as melanoma, head and neck, liver or kidney cancer. The CDR3 is CASSLWAQPQHF. Here the CDR3 DNA reads TGTGCCAGCAGTTTATGGGCTCAGCCCCAGCATTTT.